This T cell receptor (beta chain) is from a study of T cells expressing NK-cell markers. Overall study: The authors derived TCR beta repertoires from sorted CD3+CD56+NKG2C+, CD3+CD56+NKG2C- and CD3+CD56-NKG2C+ T cells. HCMV serostatus: seven of eight sequenced donors positive, one negative.

The germline V gene encodes CDR1 SGHKS and CDR2 YYEKEE (reference sequence). CDR3 size: 13 residues. With respect to this clonotype: Antigen: not known.

TCRdb re-called the 5' RACE reads and shows each CDR3 protein once, DNA omitted. The table counts 500,000 to 700,000 distinct CDR3 sequences; less than 4.5% lies in the top ten. Study-level points and caveats: Certain NKG2C+ T cell clones were expanded, and their HCMV specificity remained unclear.

The rearrangement links TRBV5-5 to TRBJ2-4; the TRBD1 assignment by TCRdb is unverifiable without DNA. The sample consisted of blood T cells: a sorted CD56 or NKG2C T cell subset, CD4+ or CD8+ T cells, or bulk PBMC T cells (not recorded which). This TCR was sampled from a man in his late teens or twenties in good health. CDR3 loop: CASIPGEWDIQYF.